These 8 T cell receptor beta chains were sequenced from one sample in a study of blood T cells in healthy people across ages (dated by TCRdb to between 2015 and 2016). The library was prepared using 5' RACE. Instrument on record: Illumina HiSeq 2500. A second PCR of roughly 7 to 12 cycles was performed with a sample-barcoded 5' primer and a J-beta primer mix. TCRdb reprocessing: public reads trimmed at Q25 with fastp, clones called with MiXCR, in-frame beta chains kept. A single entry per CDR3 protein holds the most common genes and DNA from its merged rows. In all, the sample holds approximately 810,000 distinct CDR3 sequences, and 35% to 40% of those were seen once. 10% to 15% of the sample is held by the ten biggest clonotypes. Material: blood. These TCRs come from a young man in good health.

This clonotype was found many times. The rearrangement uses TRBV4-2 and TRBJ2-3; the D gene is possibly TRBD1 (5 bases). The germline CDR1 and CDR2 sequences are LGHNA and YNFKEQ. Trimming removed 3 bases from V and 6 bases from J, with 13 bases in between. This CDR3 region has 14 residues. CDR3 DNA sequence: TGTGCCAGCAGCCAGGCTTCAGGGTCCGATACGCAGTATTTT. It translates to CASSQASGSDTQYF.

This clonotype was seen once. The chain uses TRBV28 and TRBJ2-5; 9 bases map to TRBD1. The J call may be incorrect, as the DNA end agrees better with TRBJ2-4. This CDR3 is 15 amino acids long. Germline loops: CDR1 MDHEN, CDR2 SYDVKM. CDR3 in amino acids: CASSSLDRGQNIQYF. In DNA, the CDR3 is TGTGCCAGCAGTTCCTTGGACAGGGGCCAAAACATTCAGTACTTC.

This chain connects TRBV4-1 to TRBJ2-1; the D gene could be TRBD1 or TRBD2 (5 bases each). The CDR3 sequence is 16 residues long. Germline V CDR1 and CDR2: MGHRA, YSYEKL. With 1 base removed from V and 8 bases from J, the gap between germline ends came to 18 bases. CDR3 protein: CASSQGGSGSGDEQFF. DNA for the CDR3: TGCGCCAGCAGCCAAGGAGGATCAGGGTCCGGGGATGAGCAGTTCTTC.

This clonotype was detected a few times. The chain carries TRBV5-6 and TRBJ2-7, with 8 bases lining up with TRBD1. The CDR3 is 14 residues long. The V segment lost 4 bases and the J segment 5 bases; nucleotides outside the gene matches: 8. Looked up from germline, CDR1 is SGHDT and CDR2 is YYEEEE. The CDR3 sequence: CASSRYRGTDEQYF. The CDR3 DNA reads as TGTGCCAGCAGCCGCTACAGGGGGACGGACGAGCAGTACTTC.

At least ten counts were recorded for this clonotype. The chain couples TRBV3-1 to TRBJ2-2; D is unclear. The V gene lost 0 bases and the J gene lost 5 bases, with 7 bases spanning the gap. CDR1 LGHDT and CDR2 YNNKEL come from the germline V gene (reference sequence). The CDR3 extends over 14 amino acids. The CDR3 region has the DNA TGTGCCAGCAGCCAAGAGCAGTCGACCGGGGAGCTGTTTTTT. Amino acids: CASSQEQSTGELFF.

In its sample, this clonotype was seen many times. CDR3 amino acids: CASSFEGLNTEAFF. The DNA of the CDR3 is TGTGCCAGCAGCTTCGAGGGGTTGAACACTGAAGCTTTCTTT. J is TRBJ1-1 and V is TRBV7-9, with TRBD1 as a possible D gene (5 bases). The CDR3 loop spans 14 amino acids. V was pared by 3 bases and J by 0 bases, with 8 bases between. Germline V gene lookup returns CDR1 SEHNR and CDR2 FQNEAQ (reference sequence). Filled out from reference TRBV7-9 and TRBJ1-1, the complete variable domain reads DTGVSQNPRHKITKRGQNVTFRCDPISEHNRLYWYRQTLGQGPEFLTYFQNEAQLEKSRLLSDRFSAERPKGSFSTLEIQRTEQGDSAMYLCASSFEGLNTEAFFGQGTRLTVV.

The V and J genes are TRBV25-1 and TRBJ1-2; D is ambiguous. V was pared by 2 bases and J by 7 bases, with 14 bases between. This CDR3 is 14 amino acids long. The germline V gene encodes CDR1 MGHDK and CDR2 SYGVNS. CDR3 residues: CASSEGPYWSGYTF. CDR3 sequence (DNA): TGTGCCAGCAGTGAAGGGCCGTATTGGAGTGGCTACACCTTC.

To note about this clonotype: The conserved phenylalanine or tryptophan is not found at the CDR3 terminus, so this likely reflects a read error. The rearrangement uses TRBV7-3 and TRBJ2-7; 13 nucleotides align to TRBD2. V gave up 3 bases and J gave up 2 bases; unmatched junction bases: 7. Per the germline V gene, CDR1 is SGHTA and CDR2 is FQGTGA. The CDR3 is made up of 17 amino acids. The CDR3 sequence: CASSFRTSGGGAYEQYI. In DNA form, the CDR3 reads TGTGCCAGCAGCTTCCGGACTAGCGGGGGCGGCGCCTACGAGCAGTACATC.